This T cell receptor beta chain was sequenced in a study of T cell responses to AZD1222 COVID-19 vaccine. The CDR3 is 14 amino acids. With 0 bases removed from V and 4 bases from J, the gap between germline ends came to 10 bases. The germline gives CDR1 SGHRS, CDR2 YFSETQ. Here immunoSEQ multiplex PCR was the method, and the copy in TCRdb shows in-frame clones only, minus some. The data show 150,000 or so clones, with around 90% seen just once and 1% to 1.5% held by the top ten. The sample was peripheral blood, taken 28 days after the second AZD1222 dose. This TCR was sampled from an adult who received the AZD1222 COVID-19 vaccine. The gene calls are TRBV5-1 and TRBJ1-1; D uncertain. The CDR3 spells CASSLESVFTEAFF. The CDR3 DNA reads as TGCGCCAGCAGCTTGGAATCGGTCTTCACTGAAGCTTTCTTT.